A single sample gave rise to the 9 T cell receptor beta chains below, sequenced in a study of blood T cell repertoires in COVID-19. TCRdb keeps only in-frame clones here, not all; method: immunoSEQ multiplex PCR. The table has around 12,000 clones, roughly 93% seen once. The sequencing input was peripheral blood. The receptor set was obtained from a human donor in a cohort sampled during active COVID-19.

This sequence joins TRBV4-1 and TRBJ2-7; D may be TRBD2 (5 bases). The CDR3 is made up of 14 amino acids. The ends were cut back, 1 base at V and 3 bases at J, with 10 bases in the middle. Germline V gives CDR1 MGHRA, CDR2 YSYEKL. The CDR3 region is CASSQGSGNYEQYF. Here the CDR3 DNA reads TGCGCCAGCAGCCAAGGTTCCGGGAACTACGAGCAGTACTTC.

The chain couples TRBV19 to TRBJ1-2, with 7 bases identical to TRBD1. The CDR3 contains 13 residues. In germline, CDR1 is LNHDA, CDR2 SQIVND (reference sequence). With V trimmed by 5 bases and J by 5 bases, 5 bases remained unmatched. The CDR3 coding sequence is TGTGCCAGTAGTCCGACAGGGCCGTATGGCTACACCTTC. Its translation is CASSPTGPYGYTF. The entire variable domain, with the rest obtained from reference TRBV19 and TRBJ1-2, is as follows: DGGITQSPKYLFRKEGQNVTLSCEQNLNHDAMYWYRQDPGQGLRLIYYSQIVNDFQKGDIAEGYSVSREKKESFPLTVTSAQKNPTAFYLCASSPTGPYGYTFGSGTRLTVV.

V gene TRBV2 combines with J gene TRBJ2-3; 8 nucleotides align to TRBD1. Per germline, CDR1 SNHLY and CDR2 FYNNEI. J gave up 3 bases and V 4 bases, and 3 bases lay outside the gene matches. CDR3 size: 14 residues. This chain's CDR3 is CASSVTGGTDTQYF. CDR3 DNA: TGTGCCAGCAGTGTTACAGGGGGGACAGATACGCAGTATTTT.

The chain recombines TRBV5-1 with TRBJ2-1; 11 bases are a match to TRBD2. V lost 4 bases, J lost 7 bases, and 13 bases stayed unmatched. CDR1 is SGHRS and CDR2 is YFSETQ in the germline V gene. The CDR3 spans 17 residues. This chain's CDR3 is CASSPRTSGSLMNEQFF. The CDR3 DNA reads as TGCGCCAGCAGCCCCCGAACTAGCGGGAGCTTGATGAATGAGCAGTTCTTC.

This clone occurred once. CDR3 nucleotides: TGTGCCAGCAGTGGCCCCAGAGAGACCCAGTACTTC. This gives the protein CASSGPRETQYF. The chain joins TRBV2 to TRBJ2-5; D is undetermined. Germline loops: CDR1 SNHLY, CDR2 FYNNEI. The CDR3 covers 12 residues. The germline V and J ends were trimmed by 4 bases and 4 bases, with 7 bases remaining between them.

The DNA of the CDR3 is TGTGCCAGCAGTGAAGTGGGACTAGCGGGAGTGGGCACAGATACGCAGTATTTT. Translated: CASSEVGLAGVGTDTQYF. The chain recombines TRBV6-4 with TRBJ2-3, with 14 bases aligning to TRBD2. There are 18 residues in the CDR3. Per the germline V gene, CDR1 is MRHNA and CDR2 is SNTAGT. V lost 3 bases and J lost 1; bases outside the gene matches: 6.

The rearrangement joins TRBV29-1 to TRBJ1-5, with D possibly matching TRBD1 (6 bases). Germline CDR1 is SQVTM and CDR2 is ANQGSEA. The CDR3 is 16 amino acids. Trimming left V 0 bases short and J 2 bases short, with 14 bases between. Written as DNA, the CDR3 is TGCAGCGTTGAAGAAGGGGGGGGTCTCGGCAATCAGCCCCAGCATTTT. This encodes CSVEEGGGLGNQPQHF. The full variable domain, completed using reference TRBV29-1 and TRBJ1-5, is SAVISQKPSRDICQRGTSLTIQCQVDSQVTMMFWYRQQPGQSLTLIATANQGSEATYESGFVIDKFPISRPNLTFSTLTVSNMSPEDSSIYLCSVEEGGGLGNQPQHFGDGTRLSIL.

This CDR3 is CASSLGPFGTDTQYF. The CDR3, as DNA: TGCGCCAGCAGCTTGGGGCCCTTCGGCACAGATACGCAGTATTTT. The chain combines TRBV5-1 with TRBJ2-3, with D unclear. CDR3 size: 15 residues. Germline CDR1 reads SGHRS; CDR2 reads YFSETQ. Between the trimmed V and J ends, which lost 0 bases and 1 base, there was a span of 9 bases.

The gene calls are TRBV11-2 and TRBJ2-1; 14 bases line up with TRBD2. Germline V gene data show CDR1 as SGHAT and CDR2 as FQNNGV. V lost 5 bases, J lost 9 bases, and 15 bases stayed unmatched. CDR3 length: 18 amino acids. The CDR3 bases are TGTGCCAGCAGCCCGCAGCTAAGACTAGCGGGAGGGCACGGTGAGCAGTTCTTC. Translating gives CASSPQLRLAGGHGEQFF.